This is a list of T cell receptor beta chains from one sample in a study of T cells in Graves' hyperthyroidism and ophthalmopathy. Each CDR3 protein is one row after TCRdb ran MiXCR on the multiplex PCR reads. Of under 500,000 distinct CDR3 sequences in the sample, around an eighth were seen once. The material sequenced was blood. The receptors were gathered from a man in his fifties with Graves' ophthalmopathy. The CDR3 runs from the conserved cysteine through the conserved F or W. Each record gives: D gene, V gene, clone size, J gene, CDR3 protein, CDR3 DNA. A D gene is named only where the DNA matches it firmly. Only some rows state a clone size, as once, few, many or a class for expanded clones.

-	TRBV6-5	-	TRBJ1-1	CASSYSRTIMDTEAFF	TGTGCCAGCAGTTACTCGCGGACAATCATGGACACTGAAGCTTTCTTT
TRBD1	TRBV6-1	-	TRBJ2-4	CASSEVSTGAGIQYF	TGTGCCAGCAGTGAAGTCTCGACAGGGGCGGGCATTCAGTACTTC
-	TRBV24-1	-	TRBJ2-3	CATSPGDTDTQYF	TGTGCCACCAGCCCGGGGGACACAGATACGCAGTATTTT
TRBD2	TRBV20-1	many	TRBJ2-1	CSAGGPSYNEQFF	TGCAGTGCGGGAGGGCCGTCCTACAATGAGCAGTTCTTC
-	TRBV13	-	TRBJ1-2	CASSSLDGADGYTF	TGTGCCAGCAGCTCATTGGACGGAGCGGATGGCTACACCTTC
-	TRBV5-6	-	TRBJ1-3	CASSLGLGTGNTIYF	TGTGCCAGCAGCTTGGGACTGGGCACCGGAAACACCATATATTTT
TRBD1	TRBV9	-	TRBJ2-5	CASSSGTGHGAQYF	TGTGCCAGCAGCTCCGGGACAGGACATGGAGCCCAGTACTTC
-	TRBV7-9	-	TRBJ2-7	CASSLSGRILPYEQYF	TGTGCCAGCAGCTTAAGCGGCAGGATCCTTCCCTACGAGCAGTACTTC
TRBD1	TRBV7-3	many	TRBJ2-5	CASSPHPGQGSPGGQYF	TGTGCCAGCAGCCCCCACCCCGGACAGGGAAGCCCCGGCGGACAGTACTTC
-	TRBV30	many	TRBJ1-5	CAWSGLGNQPQHF	TGTGCCTGGAGTGGACTGGGCAATCAGCCCCAGCATTTT
-	TRBV6-1	-	TRBJ2-4	CASSELLGSLDAKNIQYF	TGTGCCAGCAGTGAACTTCTTGGATCGCTAGATGCCAAAAACATTCAGTACTTC
-	TRBV20-1	many	TRBJ2-5	CSAREDQGRKTQYF	TGCAGTGCTAGAGAGGATCAAGGAAGAAAGACCCAGTACTTC
-	TRBV28	-	TRBJ2-1	CASSGEVEQFF	TGTGCCAGCAGTGGTGAGGTTGAGCAGTTCTTC
-	TRBV6-1	-	TRBJ1-5	CASSPSGAQPQHF	TGTGCCAGCAGCCCCTCGGGGGCTCAGCCCCAGCATTTT
TRBD2	TRBV20-1	many	TRBJ2-5	CSANGGGQETQYF	TGCAGTGCTAATGGGGGAGGGCAAGAGACCCAGTACTTC
-	TRBV2	many	TRBJ2-1	CASSEGPRQGGDEQFF	TGTGCCAGCAGTGAAGGTCCGAGACAGGGAGGCGATGAGCAGTTCTTC
-	TRBV3-1	few	TRBJ2-7	CASSPRSLSHEQYF	TGTGCCAGCAGCCCCCGGTCTCTTTCCCACGAGCAGTACTTC
TRBD2	TRBV4-1	-	TRBJ2-5	CASSRGLAGLQETQYF	TGCGCCAGCAGCCGAGGACTAGCGGGACTCCAAGAGACCCAGTACTTC
-	TRBV24-1	many	TRBJ2-1	CATSAGGGNYNEQFF	TGTGCCACCAGTGCAGGGGGAGGTAACTACAATGAGCAGTTCTTC
-	TRBV10-1	-	TRBJ1-5	CASSGGARLGNNQPQHF	TGCGCCAGCAGCGGGGGGGCGAGACTGGGAAACAATCAGCCCCAGCATTTT
-	TRBV6-1	few	TRBJ2-6	CASSEMDSPRRPGANVLTF	TGTGCCAGCAGTGAAATGGACTCCCCAAGGAGACCTGGGGCCAACGTCCTGACTTTC
TRBD2	TRBV5-1	-	TRBJ2-7	CASTNVLAGVVGVSYEQYF	TGCGCCAGCACTAATGTATTAGCGGGAGTGGTAGGGGTGTCCTACGAGCAGTACTTC
TRBD2	TRBV28	many	TRBJ2-7	CASSPAGAGDLYEQYF	TGTGCCAGCAGTCCCGCTGGGGCGGGAGACCTTTACGAGCAGTACTTC
TRBD2	TRBV11-2	-	TRBJ2-5	CASSLAGDAGETQYF	TGTGCCAGCAGCCTAGCGGGAGACGCCGGAGAGACCCAGTACTTC
TRBD2	TRBV4-2	many	TRBJ2-3	CASSLKVAGEGDTQYF	TGTGCCAGCAGTCTTAAGGTAGCGGGAGAGGGAGATACGCAGTATTTT
-	TRBV7-8	many	TRBJ1-6	CASSLRGGADSPLHF	TGTGCCAGCAGCTTACGTGGGGGCGCGGATTCACCCCTCCACTTT
TRBD2	TRBV3-1	many	TRBJ2-1	CASSPLAETREQFF	TGTGCCAGCAGCCCCCTAGCGGAGACCCGCGAGCAGTTCTTC
TRBD2	TRBV5-1	-	TRBJ2-1	CASRSPSGSFFNEQFF	TGCGCCAGCAGGTCGCCTAGCGGGAGTTTTTTCAATGAGCAGTTCTTC
-	TRBV7-9	few	TRBJ1-1	CASSSRAGAMNTEAFF	TGTGCCAGCAGCTCACGGGCGGGGGCAATGAACACTGAAGCTTTCTTT
TRBD1	TRBV7-9	few	TRBJ1-1	CASSVPGTGVRNSASNTEAFF	TGTGCCAGCAGCGTGCCCGGGACAGGGGTTCGAAATTCGGCCTCGAACACTGAAGCTTTCTTT
-	TRBV7-8	few	TRBJ1-1	CASSLAQTANTEAFF	TGTGCCAGCAGCTTAGCCCAGACAGCGAACACTGAAGCTTTCTTT
TRBD2	TRBV2	many	TRBJ2-3	CASSETGLAGDNWTQYF	TGTGCCAGCAGTGAAACGGGACTAGCGGGAGATAATTGGACGCAGTATTTT
-	TRBV2	many	TRBJ1-4	CASSGDTNEKLFF	TGTGCCAGCAGCGGGGACACAAATGAAAAACTGTTTTTT
TRBD1	TRBV11-2	few	TRBJ2-7	CASSLAGTGAAYEQYF	TGTGCCAGCAGCTTAGCCGGGACAGGGGCAGCCTACGAGCAGTACTTC
-	TRBV12-3/TRBV12-4	few	TRBJ1-2	CASSPGTSYTF	TGTGCCAGCAGTCCAGGGACTTCCTACACCTTC
-	TRBV28	many	TRBJ2-7	CASSTPRPPYEQYF	TGTGCCAGCAGTACTCCCCGCCCTCCCTACGAGCAGTACTTC
TRBD1	TRBV5-1	many	TRBJ1-5	CASSLGTGGQPQHF	TGCGCCAGCAGCTTGGGGACAGGGGGCCAGCCCCAGCATTTT
-	TRBV28	many	TRBJ1-6	CASSPGGERNSPLHF	TGTGCCAGCAGTCCGGGAGGTGAAAGGAATTCACCCCTCCACTTT
-	TRBV5-1	few	TRBJ2-2	CASSYTGANTGELFF	TGCGCCAGCAGCTATACAGGAGCGAACACCGGGGAGCTGTTTTTT
-	TRBV29-1	-	TRBJ2-5	CSVAERVGGETQYF	TGCAGCGTTGCGGAGCGGGTGGGAGGAGAGACCCAGTACTTC
-	TRBV20-1	many	TRBJ2-7	CSARAGRVGNEQYF	TGCAGTGCTAGAGCGGGAAGGGTGGGGAACGAGCAGTACTTC
TRBD1	TRBV27	many	TRBJ1-1	CASSLRDRGTTEAFF	TGTGCCAGCAGTTTGAGGGACAGGGGGACCACTGAAGCTTTCTTT
TRBD1	TRBV2	-	TRBJ2-7	CASSEDWTGSYEQYF	TGTGCCAGCAGTGAGGACTGGACAGGGTCTTACGAGCAGTACTTC
-	TRBV5-1	-	TRBJ2-7	CASSLVPATEQYF	TGCGCCAGCAGCTTGGTACCAGCTACCGAGCAGTACTTC
-	TRBV7-2	many	TRBJ2-1	CASSSPSGGPGQFF	TGTGCCAGCAGCTCCCCGTCGGGGGGCCCAGGGCAGTTCTTC
TRBD1	TRBV11-3	-	TRBJ2-2	CASSPYARRQGAGTGELFF	TGTGCCAGCAGCCCGTACGCCCGGCGACAGGGGGCTGGCACCGGGGAGCTGTTTTTT
-	TRBV7-8	many	TRBJ2-7	CASGDLRERYEQYF	TGTGCCAGCGGGGACTTGCGGGAAAGGTACGAGCAGTACTTC
-	TRBV3-1	many	TRBJ2-7	CASSRQSSYEQYF	TGTGCCAGCAGCCGACAGAGCTCCTACGAGCAGTACTTC
-	TRBV9	many	TRBJ1-1	CASSVGRENTEAFF	TGTGCCAGCAGCGTAGGCCGGGAGAACACTGAAGCTTTCTTT
TRBD1	TRBV6-2/TRBV6-3	-	TRBJ1-1	CASTVDRSNLLRTEAFF	TGTGCCAGCACCGTGGACAGGAGTAATCTTCTTCGGACTGAAGCTTTCTTT
-	TRBV2	few	TRBJ2-7	CASTGVTGTYEQYF	TGTGCCAGCACCGGGGTAACGGGTACCTACGAGCAGTACTTC
TRBD2	TRBV5-1	many	TRBJ2-5	CASSLGVLADVQETQYF	TGCGCCAGCAGCTTGGGGGTCCTAGCGGATGTCCAAGAGACCCAGTACTTC
-	TRBV19	-	TRBJ2-5	CASSRAQETQYF	TGTGCCAGTAGCAGGGCACAAGAGACCCAGTACTTC